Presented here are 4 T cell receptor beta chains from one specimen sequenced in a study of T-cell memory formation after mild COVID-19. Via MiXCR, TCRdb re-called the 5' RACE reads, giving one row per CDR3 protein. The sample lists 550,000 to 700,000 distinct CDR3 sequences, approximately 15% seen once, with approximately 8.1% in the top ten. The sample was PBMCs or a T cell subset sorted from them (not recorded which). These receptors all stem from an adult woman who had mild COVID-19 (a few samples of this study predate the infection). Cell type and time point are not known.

This CDR3 is CASSTPGEGQYF. Here the CDR3 DNA reads TGTGCCAGTAGTACCCCGGGTGAAGGGCAGTACTTC. The chain employs TRBV19 and TRBJ2-7; no clear D. V was pared by 4 bases and J by 9 bases, with 13 bases between. The CDR3 extends over 12 amino acids. Per germline, CDR1 LNHDA and CDR2 SQIVND (reference sequence).

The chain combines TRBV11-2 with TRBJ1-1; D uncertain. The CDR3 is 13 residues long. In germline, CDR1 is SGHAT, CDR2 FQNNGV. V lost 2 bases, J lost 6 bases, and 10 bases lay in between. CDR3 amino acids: CASSLSAVAEAFF. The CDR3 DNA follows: TGTGCCAGCAGCTTATCCGCAGTCGCTGAAGCTTTCTTT.

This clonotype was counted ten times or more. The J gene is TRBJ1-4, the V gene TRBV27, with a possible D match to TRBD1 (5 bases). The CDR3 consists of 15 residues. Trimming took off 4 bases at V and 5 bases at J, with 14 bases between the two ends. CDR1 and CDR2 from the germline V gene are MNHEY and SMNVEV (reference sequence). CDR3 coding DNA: TGTGCCAGCAGTTCGTTGGGGCGCGGGAATGAAAAACTGTTTTTT. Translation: CASSSLGRGNEKLFF.

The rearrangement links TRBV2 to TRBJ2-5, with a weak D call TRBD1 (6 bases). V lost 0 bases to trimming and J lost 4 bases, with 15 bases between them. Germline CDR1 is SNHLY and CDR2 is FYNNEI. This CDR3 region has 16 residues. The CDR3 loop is CASSEASRGSAETQYF. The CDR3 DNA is TGTGCCAGCAGTGAAGCAAGTAGGGGGTCTGCAGAGACCCAGTACTTC.